This T cell receptor (beta chain) derives from a study of CXCR3-negative and CXCR3-positive naive CD8 T cells. The wider study: A total of about 135 million TRB reads was generated, with about 1.5 +/- 0.3 million per library. Study-wide findings and caveats: Researchers report that CXCR3-positive naive cells carry more hydrophobic TRB CDR3s than CXCR3-negative naive cells. Naive CXCR3-positive and CXCR3-negative cells shared similar TRBV-TRBJ usage, unlike memory cells. Both naive subsets showed comparably high diversity, and memory CD8+ cells showed much lower diversity.

UMI-tagged TRB cDNA libraries were built via 5' RACE. TCRdb reprocessed the 5' RACE reads; each CDR3 protein has one entry and no DNA is given. The sample table includes around 65,000 distinct CDR3 sequences. As for this clonotype: Its antigen remains unknown.

The CDR3 consists of 12 residues. CDR1 and CDR2 from the germline V gene are SEHNR and FQNEAQ (reference sequence). The specimen was naive CXCR3+ CD8+ T cells from blood. The subset: CD45RO-CCR7+CD27+CD95- naive CD8+ T cells expressing CXCR3 (TNR3+). This receptor was identified in a human donor in good health. Some clones in this sample may be carry-over from other donors' samples. V usage is TRBV7-9 and J usage is TRBJ2-7; TCRdb outputs TRBD2, but without DNA this stays unchecked. The CDR3 region is CASSPGLIEQYF. Full variable domain (rest looked up from reference TRBV7-9 and TRBJ2-7): DTGVSQNPRHKITKRGQNVTFRCDPISEHNRLYWYRQTLGQGPEFLTYFQNEAQLEKSRLLSDRFSAERPKGSFSTLEIQRTEQGDSAMYLCASSPGLIEQYFGPGTRLTVT.